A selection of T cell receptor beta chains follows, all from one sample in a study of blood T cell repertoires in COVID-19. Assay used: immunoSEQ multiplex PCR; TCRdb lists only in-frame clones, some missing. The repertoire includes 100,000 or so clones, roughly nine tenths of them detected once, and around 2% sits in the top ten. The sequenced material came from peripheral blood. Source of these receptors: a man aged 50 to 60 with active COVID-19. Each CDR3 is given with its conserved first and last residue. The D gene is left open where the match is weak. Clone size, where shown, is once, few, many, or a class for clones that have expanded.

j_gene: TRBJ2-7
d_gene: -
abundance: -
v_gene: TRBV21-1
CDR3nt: TGTGCCAGCAGCGCACCGGGGTTCCGAGGAGCCTACGAGCAGTACTTC
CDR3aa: CASSAPGFRGAYEQYF

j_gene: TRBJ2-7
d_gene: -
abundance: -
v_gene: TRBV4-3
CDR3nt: TGCGCCAGCAGCCAAGTGGAGGGGCCCTCCTACGAGCAGTACTTC
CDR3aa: CASSQVEGPSYEQYF

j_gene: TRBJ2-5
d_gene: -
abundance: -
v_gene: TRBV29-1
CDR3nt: TGCAGCGTTCTTGCTCCGGGCGTAAGCAGGGATCCAGAGACCCAGTACTTC
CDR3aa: CSVLAPGVSRDPETQYF

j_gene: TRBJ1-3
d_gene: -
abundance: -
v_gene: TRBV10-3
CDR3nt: TGTGCCATCAGTGAGTCGAGTCCACGCTCTGGAAACACCATATATTTT
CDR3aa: CAISESSPRSGNTIYF

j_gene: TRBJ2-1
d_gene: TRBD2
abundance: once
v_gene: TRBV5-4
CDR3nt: TGTGCCAGCAGCCTCCCGGGGCGGGGGTCGAATGAGCAGTTCTTC
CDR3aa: CASSLPGRGSNEQFF

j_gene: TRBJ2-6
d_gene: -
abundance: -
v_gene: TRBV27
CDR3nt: TGTGCCAGCAGTTTCGCTAACTCTGGGGCCAACGTCCTGACTTTC
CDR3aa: CASSFANSGANVLTF

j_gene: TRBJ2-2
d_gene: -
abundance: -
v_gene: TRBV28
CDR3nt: TGTGCCAGCAGCCTAACCCGTTGGTCCGGGGAGCTGTTTTTT
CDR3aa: CASSLTRWSGELFF

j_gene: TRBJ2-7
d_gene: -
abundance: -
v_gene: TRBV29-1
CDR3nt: TGCAGCGTTGAAGATCACGCAGGCTCCTACGAGCAGTACTTC
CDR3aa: CSVEDHAGSYEQYF

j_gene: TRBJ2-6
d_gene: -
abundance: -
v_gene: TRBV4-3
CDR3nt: TGCGCCAGCAGTACAAATTTTGGGGCCAACGTCCTGACTTTC
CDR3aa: CASSTNFGANVLTF

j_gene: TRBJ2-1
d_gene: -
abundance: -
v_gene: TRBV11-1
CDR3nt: TGTGCCAGCAGCTTCCGGGGAAATGAGCAGTTCTTC
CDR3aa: CASSFRGNEQFF

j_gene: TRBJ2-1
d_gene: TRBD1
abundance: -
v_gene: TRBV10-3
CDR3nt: TGTGCCATCAGTGAGAACAGGGGGCGCGACAATGAGCAGTTCTTC
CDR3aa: CAISENRGRDNEQFF

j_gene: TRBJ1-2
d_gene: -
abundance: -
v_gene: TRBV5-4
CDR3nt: TGTGCCAGCAGACTTACGTCAGGGAAGAAAGACTATGGCTACACCTTC
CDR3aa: CASRLTSGKKDYGYTF

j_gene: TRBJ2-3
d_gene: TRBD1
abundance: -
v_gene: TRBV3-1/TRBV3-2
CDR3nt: TGTGCCAGCAGCTACCGGACAGGGGCAAATACGCAGTATTTT
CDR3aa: CASSYRTGANTQYF

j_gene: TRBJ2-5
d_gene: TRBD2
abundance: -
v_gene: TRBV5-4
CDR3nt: TGTGCCAGCAGCTCAGCTTATGGCGGGGGGGACGAGACCCAGTACTTC
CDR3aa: CASSSAYGGGDETQYF

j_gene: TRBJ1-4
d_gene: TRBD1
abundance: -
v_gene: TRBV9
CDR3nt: TGTGCCAGCAGCGTCGGACAGGGAGGCGAAAAACTGTTTTTT
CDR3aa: CASSVGQGGEKLFF

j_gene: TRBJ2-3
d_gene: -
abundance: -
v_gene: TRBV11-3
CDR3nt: TGTGCCAGCAGCCTGACTAAGTTAAGCACAGATACGCAGTATTTT
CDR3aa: CASSLTKLSTDTQYF

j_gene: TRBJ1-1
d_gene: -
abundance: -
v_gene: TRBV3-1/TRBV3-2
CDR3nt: TGTGCCAGCAGCCCGACAGGCTTGAACACTGAAGCTTTCTTT
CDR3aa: CASSPTGLNTEAFF

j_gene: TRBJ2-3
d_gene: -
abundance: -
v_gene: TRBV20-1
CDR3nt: TGCAGTGCTAGTGACGGGGGGCCAGATACGCAGTATTTT
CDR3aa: CSASDGGPDTQYF

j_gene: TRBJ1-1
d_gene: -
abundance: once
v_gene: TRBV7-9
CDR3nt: TGTGCCAGCAGCTTTGAACAGGGCTTCAAGGCTGAAGCTTTCTTT
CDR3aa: CASSFEQGFKAEAFF

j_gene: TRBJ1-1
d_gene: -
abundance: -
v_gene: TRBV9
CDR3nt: TGTGCCAGCAGCGTAAAGAGTAACACTGAAGCTTTCTTT
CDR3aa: CASSVKSNTEAFF

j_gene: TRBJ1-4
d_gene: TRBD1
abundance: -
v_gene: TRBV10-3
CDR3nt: TGTGCCATCGGGACAGAACAGGGGGCAAGGAAACTGTTTTTT
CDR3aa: CAIGTEQGARKLFF

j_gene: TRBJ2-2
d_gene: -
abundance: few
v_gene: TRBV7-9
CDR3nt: TGTGCCAGCAGCTTAAGGGGTGGCGGGGAGCTGTTTTTT
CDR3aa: CASSLRGGGELFF

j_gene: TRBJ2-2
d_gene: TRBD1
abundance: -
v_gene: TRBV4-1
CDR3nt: TGCGCCAGCAGCTCGCCCACAGGGGGCACCGGGGAGCTGTTTTTT
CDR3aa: CASSSPTGGTGELFF

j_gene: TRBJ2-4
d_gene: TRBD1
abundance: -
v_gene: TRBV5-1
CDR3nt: TGCGCCAGCAGCGGGACAGGGTTAAACATTCAGTACTTC
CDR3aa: CASSGTGLNIQYF

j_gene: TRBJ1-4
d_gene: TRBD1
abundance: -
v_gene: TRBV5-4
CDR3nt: TGTGCCAGCAGTTCTCCGCAGGGGGGCACTAATGAAAAACTGTTTTTT
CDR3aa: CASSSPQGGTNEKLFF

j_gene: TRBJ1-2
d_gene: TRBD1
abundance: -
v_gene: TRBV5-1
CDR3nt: TGCGCCAGCAGCTTGGAGGGGGCCGATGGCTACACCTTC
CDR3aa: CASSLEGADGYTF

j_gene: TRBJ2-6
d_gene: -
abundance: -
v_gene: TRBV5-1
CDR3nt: TGCGCCAGCAGCTACTCCTGGGGCGGGGCCAACGTCCTGACTTTC
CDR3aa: CASSYSWGGANVLTF

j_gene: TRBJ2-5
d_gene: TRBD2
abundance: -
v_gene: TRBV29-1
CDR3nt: TGCAGCGTTACAGGACTAGCGGTGAAGACCCAGTACTTC
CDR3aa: CSVTGLAVKTQYF

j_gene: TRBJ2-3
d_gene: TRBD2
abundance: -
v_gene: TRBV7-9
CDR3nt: TGTGCCAGCAGCCAATCTAGCGGGGGGGCCGACGCAGATACGCAGTATTTT
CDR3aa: CASSQSSGGADADTQYF

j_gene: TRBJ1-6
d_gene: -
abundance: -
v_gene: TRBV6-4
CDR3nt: TGTGCCAGCAGTCAGTGGAGCTCCTATAATTCACCCCTCCACTTT
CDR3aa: CASSQWSSYNSPLHF

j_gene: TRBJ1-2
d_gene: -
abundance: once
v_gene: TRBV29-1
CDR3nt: TGCAGCGTTGTGGAAGGGACTGGCTATGGCTACACCTTC
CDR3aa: CSVVEGTGYGYTF

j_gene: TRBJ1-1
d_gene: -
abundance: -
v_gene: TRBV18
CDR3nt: TGTGCCAGCTCACCTGAGTCGGGGGTCGGCACTGAAGCTTTCTTT
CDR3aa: CASSPESGVGTEAFF

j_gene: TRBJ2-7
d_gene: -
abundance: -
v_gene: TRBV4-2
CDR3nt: TGTGCCAGCAGCCAGGACAGTTCACCCCTTTGGGAGCAGTACTTC
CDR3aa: CASSQDSSPLWEQYF

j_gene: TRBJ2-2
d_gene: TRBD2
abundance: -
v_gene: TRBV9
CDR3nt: TGTGCCAGCAAGTCGACTAGCTCCACCGGGGAGCTGTTTTTT
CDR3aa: CASKSTSSTGELFF

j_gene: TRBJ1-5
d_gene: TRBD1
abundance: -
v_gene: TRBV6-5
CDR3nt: TGTGCCAGCAAAGTGCGGACAGGGAATAATCAGCCCCAGCATTTT
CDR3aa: CASKVRTGNNQPQHF

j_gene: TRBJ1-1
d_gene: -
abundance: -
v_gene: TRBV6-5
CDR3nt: TGTGCCAGCAGTCGCCCCAGGGCTCGAGCTTTCTTT
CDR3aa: CASSRPRARAFF

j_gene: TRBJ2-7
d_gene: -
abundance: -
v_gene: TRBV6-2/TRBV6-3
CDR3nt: TGTGCCAGCAGTTACTCGCAGGTGGGAGAACGGCGGCAGTACTTC
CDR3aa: CASSYSQVGERRQYF

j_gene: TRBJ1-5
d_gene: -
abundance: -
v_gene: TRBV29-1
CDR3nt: TGCAGCGTTTTACGGGGGGTTCGGATGGCCAGATATTCCGCGGGAAGCAATCAGCCCCAGCATTTT
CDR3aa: CSVLRGVRMARYSAGSNQPQHF

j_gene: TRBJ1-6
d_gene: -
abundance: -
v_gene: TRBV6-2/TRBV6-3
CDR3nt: TGTGCCAGCAGTTATCGCGGGGCAGTCTATAATTCACCCCTCCACTTT
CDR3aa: CASSYRGAVYNSPLHF

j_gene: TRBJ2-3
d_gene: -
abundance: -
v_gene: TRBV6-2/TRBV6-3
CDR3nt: TGTGCCAGCAGTAGCCGGGGTACAGATACGCAGTATTTT
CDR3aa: CASSSRGTDTQYF

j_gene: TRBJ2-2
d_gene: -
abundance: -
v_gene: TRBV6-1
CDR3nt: TGTGCCAGCAGTGAAGCAGGGGAAATTAGATCCGGGGAGCTGTTTTTT
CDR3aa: CASSEAGEIRSGELFF